This TCR beta chain comes out of a study of technical replicates of blood from a handful of donors. TCRdb's copy holds only in-frame clones and misses some; the assay was immunoSEQ multiplex PCR. Of more than 10,000 clones listed, just over 85% were seen once; the top ten hold about an eighth. The CDR3 extends over 14 amino acids. Looked up from germline, CDR1 is SNHLY and CDR2 is FYNNEI. V was shortened by 8 bases and J by 2 bases, with 12 bases between the two germline ends. The rearrangement links TRBV2 to TRBJ2-2; weak D call: TRBD2 (6 bases). The specimen was PBMCs. The sequence was collected from a human donor in good health. The CDR3 nucleotides read TGTGCCAGCTCAAGGACTACAAACACCGGGGAGCTGTTTTTT. Translated: CASSRTTNTGELFF. The variable domain in full, with the rest retrieved from reference TRBV2 and TRBJ2-2, is EPEVTQTPSHQVTQMGQEVILRCVPISNHLYFYWYRQILGQKVEFLVSFYNNEISEKSEIFDDQFSVERPDGSNFTLKIRSTKLEDSAMYFCASSRTTNTGELFFGEGSRLTVL.